These 29 T cell receptor beta chains were sequenced from one sample in a study of T cell repertoires in cytomegalovirus infection. These receptors are not linked to any known antigen. TCRdb fed the reads into MiXCR, producing one record per CDR3 protein. The table includes about half a million distinct CDR3 sequences, roughly 43% detected once. The specimen comprised cultured PBMCs, sampled from culture after CMV antigen stimulation. These receptors were taken from a human donor in good health (CMV status not recorded). Some clones in this sample may be carry-over from other donors' samples.

This clonotype was counted only a few times. The chain uses TRBV7-6 and TRBJ2-2; the match to TRBD2 covers 10 bases. V gave up 4 bases and J gave up 7 bases; unmatched junction bases: 6. This CDR3 is built from 15 residues. Germline assignment: CDR1 SGHVS and CDR2 FNYEAQ. Here the CDR3 DNA reads TGTGCCAGCAGCTGGAGCGGGAGGGCCAGCGGGGAGCTGTTTTTT. Translated, it gives CASSWSGRASGELFF.

The genes are TRBV4-1 and TRBJ1-3; D uncertain. CDR3 length equals 14 residues. Germline V gene sequence: CDR1 MGHRA, CDR2 YSYEKL. V was trimmed by 1 base and J by 4 bases, leaving 8 bases between them. CDR3 sequence (DNA): TGCGCCAGCAGCCAAGGTTTGCGAGGAAACACCATATATTTT. It is translated as CASSQGLRGNTIYF.

This chain links TRBV7-2 with TRBJ1-3; no clear D. Germline V CDR1 and CDR2: SGHTA, FQGNSA. The CDR3 extends over 17 amino acids. V lost 5 bases and J 0 bases, leaving 17 bases between the germline ends. The chain's CDR3 is CASSGDGGYSSGNTIYF. The CDR3 nucleotides read TGTGCCAGCAGCGGAGATGGAGGGTATTCCTCTGGAAACACCATATATTTT.

The chain employs TRBV6-8 and TRBJ1-5, with a weak D call TRBD1 (5 bases). This CDR3 contains 16 residues. Trimming took 5 bases from V and 1 from J, leaving 15 bases between them. The V gene's germline CDR1 is MNHGY and CDR2 SAAAGT. The CDR3 region has the DNA TGTGCCAGCAGTGTTTTCGAGGGGTACAGCAATCAGCCCCAGCATTTT. Its translation is CASSVFEGYSNQPQHF.

The chain couples TRBV20-1 to TRBJ2-7; 8 positions agree with TRBD2. Germline V gene data show CDR1 as DFQATT and CDR2 as SNEGSKA (reference sequence). The trim removed 3 bases at V and 7 bases at J, leaving 11 bases unmatched. The CDR3 is 14 amino acids. The CDR3 nucleotides read TGCAGTGCTAGTGGCCTAGCGGGTTCCCTGGAGCAGTACTTC. Translation gives CSASGLAGSLEQYF.

This chain uses TRBV7-2 with TRBJ1-4; a weak D match, TRBD1 (5 bases). CDR3 length: 16 amino acids. V lost 2 bases, J lost 1 base, and 11 bases lay in between. Germline V gene lookup returns CDR1 SGHTA and CDR2 FQGNSA. The CDR3: CASSLLREGTNEKLFF. The CDR3 DNA reads as TGTGCCAGCAGCTTACTCAGGGAAGGAACTAATGAAAAACTGTTTTTT.

On this clonotype itself: Because it lacks the conserved phenylalanine or tryptophan at the end, this CDR3 is likely a read error. The chain carries TRBV10-3 and TRBJ2-3, with 8 bases aligning to TRBD2. This CDR3 is built from 16 residues. Germline-derived CDR1 and CDR2 are ENHRY and SYGVKD. Trimming took 7 bases from V and 6 from J; bases not matched to a gene: 15. The CDR3 coding sequence is TGTGCCATCAAGGACCCTGGAGCGGGAGAAGGGGATACGCAGTATGTT. The encoded protein is CAIKDPGAGEGDTQYV.

The genes are TRBV15 and TRBJ1-2, with 9 bases fitting TRBD1. The germline V gene has CDR1 LNHNV and CDR2 YYDKDF (reference sequence). V trimming: 2 bases; J trimming: 12 bases; junction bases outside the gene matches: 10. This CDR3 spans 14 amino acids. The DNA for the CDR3 is TGTGCCACCAGCAGATCCCGGGACAGGGCCTCGCACACCTTC. Its protein product is CATSRSRDRASHTF.

The genes are TRBV10-3 and TRBJ2-6, with D maybe TRBD1 (6 bases). The CDR3 loop spans 17 amino acids. Trimming removed 6 bases from V and 2 bases from J, with 17 bases in between. In germline, CDR1 is ENHRY, CDR2 SYGVKD. In DNA, the CDR3 is TGTGCCATCAGGACAACCCCAGGGGATACTGGGGCCAACGTCCTGACTTTC. This gives the protein CAIRTTPGDTGANVLTF.

The sample holds a few counts of this clonotype. The CDR3 DNA follows: TGTGCCAGCAGTGGTACCGGGACAGGTCACACAGATACGCAGTATTTT. Protein: CASSGTGTGHTDTQYF. The V gene is TRBV28, the J gene TRBJ2-3; 8 bases fit TRBD1. With V trimmed by 5 bases and J by 2 bases, 9 bases remained unmatched. The CDR3 runs 16 residues. Germline V gene lookup returns CDR1 MDHEN and CDR2 SYDVKM.

The J gene is TRBJ2-7, the V gene TRBV27; unclear D gene. This CDR3 spans 11 amino acids. Germline assignment: CDR1 MNHEY and CDR2 SMNVEV (reference sequence). Trimming cost V 6 bases and J 6 bases, with 9 bases left between them. The CDR3 protein is CASSRASEQYF. The CDR3 DNA reads as TGTGCCAGCAGCCGCGCTAGCGAGCAGTACTTC.

The chain couples TRBV12-3 or TRBV12-4 to TRBJ1-2, with a possible D match to TRBD1 (5 bases). This CDR3 has 15 residues. The V gene lost 0 bases and the J gene lost 8 bases, with 16 bases spanning the gap. Written as DNA, the CDR3 is TGTGCCAGCAGTTTAGCGCCTGGGACCCCGAGCGGCTACACCTTC. Translation gives CASSLAPGTPSGYTF.

This clonotype has a count of ten or more. The CDR3 reads CASSPPAVQETQYF. Written as DNA, the CDR3 is TGTGCCAGCAGCCCCCCCGCGGTCCAAGAGACCCAGTACTTC. The rearrangement uses TRBV12-3 or TRBV12-4 and TRBJ2-5; D is unclear. Deletions cut 6 bases from V and 1 base from J, with 12 bases between. CDR3 length: 14 amino acids.

This rearrangement joins TRBV7-9 to TRBJ1-1, with D hard to call. Trimming shortened V by 1 base and J by 0 bases, and 15 bases separated the two germline ends. Germline V gene sequence: CDR1 SEHNR, CDR2 FQNEAQ (reference sequence). The length of the CDR3 is 17 residues. CDR3 amino acids: CASSLGEGSYMNTEAFF. CDR3 nucleotide sequence: TGTGCCAGCAGCTTAGGAGAGGGATCGTACATGAACACTGAAGCTTTCTTT.

This chain connects TRBV19 to TRBJ1-5; maybe TRBD1 (5 bases). The CDR3 has 13 amino acids. Germline CDR1 and CDR2: LNHDA and SQIVND (reference sequence). Trimming removed 4 bases at V and 9 bases at J, with 13 bases between. The CDR3 region is CASSTGVHGPQHF. Written as DNA, the CDR3 is TGTGCCAGTAGTACGGGGGTCCACGGGCCCCAGCATTTT.

The chain carries TRBV7-9 and TRBJ2-1; 7 nucleotides match TRBD2. The J segment lost 1 base and the V segment lost 5 bases, leaving 2 bases of the junction unmatched. The germline gives CDR1 SEHNR, CDR2 FQNEAQ (reference sequence). The CDR3 is 14 residues long. The CDR3 nucleotides are TGTGCCAGCAGCGCGGGACTATCCTACAATGAGCAGTTCTTC. Amino acids: CASSAGLSYNEQFF.

This clonotype was picked up a small number of times. This rearrangement joins TRBV19 to TRBJ2-3, with D unclear. The CDR3 extends over 14 amino acids. The germline V gene has CDR1 LNHDA and CDR2 SQIVND (reference sequence). V gave up 5 bases and J gave up 0 bases, with 9 bases separating them. CDR3 DNA: TGTGCCAGTAGTCCAACGGCTAGCACAGATACGCAGTATTTT. It codes for CASSPTASTDTQYF.

The chain couples TRBV7-9 to TRBJ2-1; no definite D call. The V gene's germline CDR1 is SEHNR and CDR2 FQNEAQ (reference sequence). This CDR3 has 12 residues. Trimming pared 1 base from V and 13 bases from J, leaving 11 bases between. The CDR3 sequence is CASSLESPFQFF. The DNA for the CDR3 is TGTGCCAGCAGCTTAGAATCCCCCTTCCAGTTCTTC.

This chain connects TRBV27 to TRBJ2-7, with D tentatively TRBD2 (7 bases). Trimming removed 11 bases from V and 3 bases from J, with 17 bases in between. The CDR3 consists of 13 residues. Germline loops: CDR1 MNHEY, CDR2 SMNVEV (reference sequence). CDR3 nucleotides: TGTGCCTGCCGCCGGGGAGGGGGCTACGAGCAGTACTTC. As protein: CACRRGGGYEQYF.

CDR3 nucleotide sequence: TGTGCCAGCAATAAGGACAGGGCTGGCGAGCAGTACTTC. It encodes CASNKDRAGEQYF. The rearrangement links TRBV5-4 to TRBJ2-7; 8 bases map to TRBD1. The CDR3 sequence is 13 residues long. CDR1 and CDR2 (germline): SGHNT, YYREEE (reference sequence). The junction had 8 bases not matched to a gene; V was cut back by 6 bases and J by 6 bases. Looking up the rest from reference TRBV5-4 and TRBJ2-7 gives the full variable domain: ETGVTQSPTHLIKTRGQQVTLRCSSQSGHNTVSWYQQALGQGPQFIFQYYREEENGRGNFPPRFSGLQFPNYSSELNVNALELDDSALYLCASNKDRAGEQYFGPGTRLTVT.

This clonotype has a handful of counts. The rearrangement links TRBV7-2 to TRBJ2-2, with D possibly matching TRBD1 (5 bases). V dropped 3 bases and J dropped 9 bases, with 11 bases sitting between them. CDR1 and CDR2 (germline): SGHTA, FQGNSA. This CDR3 region has 13 residues. The chain's CDR3 is CASSLTAQRELFF. The CDR3 DNA reads TGTGCCAGCAGCTTGACAGCGCAGCGGGAGCTGTTTTTT.

The J gene is TRBJ1-1, the V gene TRBV7-9; 9 nucleotides align to TRBD1. J lost 10 bases, V lost 7 bases, and 22 bases had no gene match. Germline CDR1 and CDR2: SEHNR and FQNEAQ (reference sequence). CDR3 length: 17 residues. The DNA of the CDR3 is TGTGCCAGCATCGGATTTCGGGACAGGGAATTAGCCGGTCGAGCTTTCTTT. Encoded protein: CASIGFRDRELAGRAFF.

The chain carries TRBV7-2 and TRBJ2-6; TRBD2 is a possible D gene (5 bases). The CDR3 extends over 16 amino acids. Trimming removed 3 bases from V and 2 bases from J, with 11 bases in between. Germline V gives CDR1 SGHTA, CDR2 FQGNSA. The CDR3 DNA follows: TGTGCCAGCAGCTTTGAGGGATCTGCTGGGGCCAACGTCCTGACTTTC. Amino acid sequence: CASSFEGSAGANVLTF.

The chain joins TRBV4-1 to TRBJ2-5; D assignment may be TRBD1 or TRBD2 (6 bases each). CDR3 length: 15 amino acids. Trimming pared 0 bases from V and 5 bases from J, leaving 13 bases between. CDR1 MGHRA and CDR2 YSYEKL come from the germline V gene. The CDR3 protein is CASSQDGGRRETQYF. Here the CDR3 DNA reads TGCGCCAGCAGCCAAGATGGGGGGCGCCGGGAGACCCAGTACTTC.

J is TRBJ2-1 and V is TRBV6-6; D uncertain. This CDR3 has 15 amino acids. The V end was cut by 2 bases, the J end by 0 bases, with 8 bases between. Germline loops: CDR1 MNHNY, CDR2 SVGAGI (reference sequence). The CDR3 DNA is TGTGCCAGCAGTTACGTGGAGAGCTCCTACAATGAGCAGTTCTTC. Residues: CASSYVESSYNEQFF.

The rearrangement links TRBV6-2 or TRBV6-3 to TRBJ1-5; maybe TRBD1 (5 bases). V shed 6 bases and J shed 6 bases, with 12 bases lying between them. The germline gives CDR1 MNHEY, CDR2 SVGEGT. The CDR3 loop spans 13 amino acids. This CDR3 is CASRPQVSQPQHF. CDR3 in DNA: TGTGCCAGCAGGCCACAGGTTTCTCAGCCCCAGCATTTT.

This chain links TRBV7-2 with TRBJ2-3, with TRBD2 matching 7 bases. Germline assignment: CDR1 SGHTA and CDR2 FQGNSA. The CDR3 loop spans 17 amino acids. V trimming: 2 bases; J trimming: 0 bases; junction bases outside the gene matches: 8. CDR3 region: CASSLYWRESSTDTQYF. DNA of the CDR3: TGTGCCAGCAGCTTATATTGGCGGGAGTCAAGCACAGATACGCAGTATTTT.

This clonotype has just a few counts. The rearrangement links TRBV11-3 to TRBJ2-3, with D possibly matching TRBD1 (6 bases). Germline assignment: CDR1 SGHNT and CDR2 YENEEA. V was shortened by 5 bases and J by 1 base, with 16 bases between the two germline ends. This CDR3 spans 16 amino acids. CDR3 residues: CASSAGPAGGTDTQYF. Here the CDR3 DNA reads TGTGCCAGCAGCGCTGGCCCCGCAGGGGGCACAGATACGCAGTATTTT.

The sample holds one count of this clonotype. This rearrangement joins TRBV6-6 to TRBJ1-1, with D possibly being TRBD1 (5 bases). CDR1 and CDR2 from the germline V gene are MNHNY and SVGAGI (reference sequence). The CDR3 has 16 residues. Trimming took 5 bases from V and 1 from J, leaving 17 bases between them. CDR3 residues: CASSGAGVPGNTEAFF. The CDR3 region has the DNA TGTGCCAGCAGTGGGGCCGGCGTGCCCGGGAACACTGAAGCTTTCTTT.